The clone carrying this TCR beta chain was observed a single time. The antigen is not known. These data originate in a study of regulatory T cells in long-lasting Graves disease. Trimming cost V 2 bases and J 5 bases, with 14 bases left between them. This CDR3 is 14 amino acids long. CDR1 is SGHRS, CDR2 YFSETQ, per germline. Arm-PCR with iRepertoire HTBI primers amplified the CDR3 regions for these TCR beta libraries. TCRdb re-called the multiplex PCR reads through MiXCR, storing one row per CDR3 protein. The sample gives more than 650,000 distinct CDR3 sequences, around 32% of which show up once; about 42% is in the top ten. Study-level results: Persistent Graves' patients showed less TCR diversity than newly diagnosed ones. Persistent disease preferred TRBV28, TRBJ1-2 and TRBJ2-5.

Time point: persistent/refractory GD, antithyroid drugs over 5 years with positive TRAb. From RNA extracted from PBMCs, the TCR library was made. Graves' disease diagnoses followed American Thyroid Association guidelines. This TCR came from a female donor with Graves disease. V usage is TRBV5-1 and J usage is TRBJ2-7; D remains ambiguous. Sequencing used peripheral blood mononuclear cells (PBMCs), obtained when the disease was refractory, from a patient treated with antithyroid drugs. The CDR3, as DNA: TGCGCCAGCAGCTTCCAACAACCCTTGAACGAGCAGTACTTC. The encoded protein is CASSFQQPLNEQYF.